This TCR beta chain was sequenced during a study of OX40 agonist ivuxolimab in advanced cancers. General study findings and limits: CD8+ T cells showed, on average, more clonal expansion than CD4+ cells.

Germline CDR1 reads SGHAT; CDR2 reads FQNNGV. V dropped 7 bases and J dropped 1 base, with 13 bases sitting between them. CDR3 length equals 14 residues. Produced via immunoSEQ multiplex PCR; TCRdb's table is partial and in-frame only. This repertoire shows 69,000 or so clones, roughly 85% found once; its top ten account for roughly 6.8%. A single count supports this clone. Its specificity is unknown. The rearrangement links TRBV11-2 to TRBJ2-5; D possibly uses TRBD1 or TRBD2 (6 bases each). This TCR derives from an adult with an advanced solid tumor such as melanoma, head and neck, liver or kidney cancer. Here the sequenced sample was CD4+ or CD8+ T cells sorted from blood, taken in a trial of the OX40 agonist ivuxolimab. The chain's CDR3 is CASTIGGSQETQYF. The CDR3 DNA follows: TGTGCCAGCACCATAGGGGGGAGCCAAGAGACCCAGTACTTC.